A single sample is the source of the 22 T cell receptor beta chains below, sequenced in a study of blood T cell repertoires in COVID-19. Data came from immunoSEQ multiplex PCR; TCRdb stores just in-frame clones and leaves some out. The sample has over 60,000 clones; 89% are singletons. The sequencing sample was made of peripheral blood. These receptors all stem from an elderly man with acute or convalescent COVID-19.

The chain joins TRBV7-9 to TRBJ1-4; D not resolved. Trimming cost V 2 bases and J 0 bases, with 7 bases left between them. The CDR3 is 15 residues long. CDR1 is SEHNR and CDR2 is FQNEAQ in the germline V gene (reference sequence). CDR3 DNA: TGTGCCAGCAGCTTAACACAGACAACTAATGAAAAACTGTTTTTT. This encodes CASSLTQTTNEKLFF. Filled out from reference TRBV7-9 and TRBJ1-4, the complete variable domain reads DTGVSQNPRHKITKRGQNVTFRCDPISEHNRLYWYRQTLGQGPEFLTYFQNEAQLEKSRLLSDRFSAERPKGSFSTLEIQRTEQGDSAMYLCASSLTQTTNEKLFFGSGTQLSVL.

The chain is built from TRBV15 and TRBJ1-1, with D perhaps matching TRBD1 (5 bases). V lost 1 base to trimming and J lost 1 base, with 10 bases between them. The CDR3 has 15 residues. Germline loops: CDR1 LNHNV, CDR2 YYDKDF (reference sequence). The CDR3 loop is CATSRGEGRNTEAFF. The CDR3 region has the DNA TGTGCCACCAGCAGAGGGGAGGGACGGAACACTGAAGCTTTCTTT.

The V and J genes are TRBV7-6 and TRBJ2-1; D perhaps matches TRBD2 (8 bases). Between the trimmed V and J ends, which lost 5 bases and 7 bases, there was a span of 21 bases. The CDR3 runs to 16 residues. Germline V gene sequence: CDR1 SGHVS, CDR2 FNYEAQ. CDR3 bases: TGTGCCAGCAGCCGCCAGGGGGGCGGGGGGTCTAATGAGCAGTTCTTC. Its protein is CASSRQGGGGSNEQFF.

Here the CDR3 DNA reads TGCGCCAGCACCACGGGGACAGGGAACACTGAAGCTTTCTTT. Translation gives CASTTGTGNTEAFF. The rearrangement joins TRBV5-1 to TRBJ1-1; 8 bases are a match to TRBD1. This CDR3 region has 14 residues. J gave up 1 base and V 6 bases, and 5 bases lay outside the gene matches. Germline V gives CDR1 SGHRS, CDR2 YFSETQ.

The chain couples TRBV6-5 to TRBJ2-1, with 7 bases matching TRBD2. Looked up from germline, CDR1 is MNHEY and CDR2 is SVGAGI. The CDR3 sequence is 15 residues long. V lost 0 bases to trimming and J lost 8 bases; unmatched junction nucleotides: 7. This CDR3 is CASSYSGGSAYEQFF. The CDR3 DNA is TGTGCCAGCAGTTACTCGGGCGGGAGTGCGTATGAGCAGTTCTTC.

The chain is built from TRBV4-1 and TRBJ2-1; TRBD2 might be the D (5 bases). V dropped 3 bases and J dropped 2 bases, with 11 bases sitting between them. Germline CDR1 reads MGHRA; CDR2 reads YSYEKL. The CDR3 has 15 amino acids. CDR3 nucleotide sequence: TGCGCCAGCAGCCAGGCGAGGGAACCCTACAATGAGCAGTTCTTC. This encodes CASSQAREPYNEQFF.

The rearrangement uses TRBV6-1 and TRBJ2-1; 9 positions match TRBD1. Trimming at V came to 1 base and at J to 8 bases, leaving 9 bases not matched to a gene. The V gene's germline CDR1 is MNHNS and CDR2 SASEGT. CDR3 length equals 16 residues. The DNA of the CDR3 is TGTGCCAGCAGTGAAGAGGGACAGGGTTATACCGATGAGCAGTTCTTC. Residues: CASSEEGQGYTDEQFF.

The chain carries TRBV30 and TRBJ1-3; D is undetermined. The CDR3 covers 14 residues. V lost 3 bases, J lost 1 base, and 10 bases lay in between. From germline, CDR1 is GTSNPN and CDR2 SVGIG (reference sequence). CDR3 in amino acids: CAWRRGQSGNTIYF. In DNA, the CDR3 is TGTGCCTGGAGGCGTGGGCAGTCTGGAAACACCATATATTTT.

This clone has only one observation. The rearrangement uses TRBV7-8 and TRBJ1-1; 7 positions agree with TRBD1. From germline, CDR1 is SGHVS and CDR2 FQNEAQ. The CDR3 covers 15 residues. The trim removed 5 bases at V and 5 bases at J, leaving 11 bases unmatched. The CDR3 loop is CASSHQTGYGTEAFF. The CDR3 coding sequence is TGTGCCAGCAGCCACCAGACAGGGTATGGGACTGAAGCTTTCTTT.

The chain employs TRBV5-8 and TRBJ1-4; 8 bases line up with TRBD1. V lost 2 bases and J lost 6; bases outside the gene matches: 3. CDR1 and CDR2 from the germline V gene are SGHTS and YDEGEE. The CDR3 totals 14 residues. CDR3 DNA: TGTGCCAGCAGCTTAGGACAGGGAGATGAAAAACTGTTTTTT. This encodes CASSLGQGDEKLFF. Full variable domain (missing parts from reference TRBV5-8 and TRBJ1-4): EAGVTQSPTHLIKTRGQQATLRCSPISGHTSVYWYQQALGLGLQFLLWYDEGEERNRGNFPPRFSGRQFPNYSSELNVNALELEDSALYLCASSLGQGDEKLFFGSGTQLSVL.

The CDR3 loop reads CASSLARATEAFF. The CDR3 bases are TGTGCCAGCAGTTTAGCCAGGGCCACTGAAGCTTTCTTT. The J gene is TRBJ1-1, the V gene TRBV12-3 or TRBV12-4; maybe TRBD1 (5 bases). The V end was cut by 0 bases, the J end by 4 bases, with 6 bases between. The CDR3 consists of 13 residues.

This clone was recorded only once. This chain connects TRBV12-3 or TRBV12-4 to TRBJ2-7, with D maybe TRBD2 (5 bases). Trimming took 5 bases from V and 5 from J, leaving 10 bases between them. The CDR3 runs to 12 residues. CDR3 protein: CASSVGVNEQYF. DNA of the CDR3: TGTGCCAGCAGTGTGGGAGTAAACGAGCAGTACTTC.

V gene TRBV2 combines with J gene TRBJ2-3; D is undetermined. CDR3 length: 16 residues. The V gene's germline CDR1 is SNHLY and CDR2 FYNNEI. V lost 4 bases and J lost 0, with 14 bases in between. CDR3 sequence reads: CASSAPQLLSTDTQYF. The CDR3, as DNA: TGTGCCAGCAGTGCACCACAGTTGCTTAGCACAGATACGCAGTATTTT.

This rearrangement joins TRBV6-1 to TRBJ1-5; a possible D gene is TRBD1 (5 bases). The V gene lost 2 bases and the J gene lost 3 bases, with 8 bases spanning the gap. Germline assignment: CDR1 MNHNS and CDR2 SASEGT. This CDR3 has 14 residues. The CDR3 is CASSESGLNQPQHF. The DNA of the CDR3 is TGTGCCAGCAGTGAATCAGGGCTCAATCAGCCCCAGCATTTT.

This chain connects TRBV10-3 to TRBJ1-5; the D is unclear. The length of the CDR3 is 14 residues. Per the germline V gene, CDR1 is ENHRY and CDR2 is SYGVKD. V lost 0 bases and J lost 9, with 12 bases in between. The CDR3 bases are TGTGCCATCAGTGAGTCGAGGGCGGCAGGGCCCCAGCATTTT. Translating gives CAISESRAAGPQHF.

The V and J genes are TRBV29-1 and TRBJ2-3, with a weak D call TRBD2 (6 bases). V was trimmed by 4 bases and J by 5 bases, leaving 19 bases between them. CDR1 is SQVTM, CDR2 ANQGSEA, per germline. The CDR3 runs to 15 residues. CDR3 protein: CSVGYGGRDRDTQYF. In nucleotides, the CDR3 is TGCAGCGTTGGATATGGAGGGAGAGACAGAGATACGCAGTATTTT.

This clone showed up just once. The chain couples TRBV28 to TRBJ1-6; 7 nucleotides line up with TRBD1. The CDR3 sequence is 14 residues long. The germline V gene has CDR1 MDHEN and CDR2 SYDVKM. The J segment lost 8 bases and the V segment lost 6 bases, leaving 7 bases of the junction unmatched. The CDR3: CASSAGQPYSPLHF. Here the CDR3 DNA reads TGTGCCAGCAGCGCGGGACAGCCTTATTCACCCCTCCACTTT.

Only one count was recorded for this clone. V gene TRBV29-1 combines with J gene TRBJ1-1, with D possibly TRBD1 on 6 matching bases. The V end lost 3 bases, the J end lost 4 bases, and 15 bases lay between the germline ends. This CDR3 spans 14 amino acids. CDR1 is SQVTM and CDR2 is ANQGSEA in the germline V gene. This CDR3 is CSVDEGVLPTEAFF. CDR3 sequence (DNA): TGCAGCGTTGACGAGGGGGTCCTACCCACTGAAGCTTTCTTT.

The V call is TRBV2, the J call TRBJ1-1; D unresolved. With 4 bases removed from V and 7 bases from J, the gap between germline ends came to 16 bases. The CDR3 totals 14 residues. CDR1 and CDR2 from the germline V gene are SNHLY and FYNNEI. CDR3 nucleotides: TGTGCCAGCAGTGGGGGAGACTATAGTAGTGAAGCTTTCTTT. It codes for CASSGGDYSSEAFF. Full variable domain (outside the CDR3, taken from reference TRBV2 and TRBJ1-1): EPEVTQTPSHQVTQMGQEVILRCVPISNHLYFYWYRQILGQKVEFLVSFYNNEISEKSEIFDDQFSVERPDGSNFTLKIRSTKLEDSAMYFCASSGGDYSSEAFFGQGTRLTVV.

The V call is TRBV19, the J call TRBJ1-1; possible D gene TRBD1, 5 bases. The CDR3 sequence is 15 residues long. Germline CDR1 is LNHDA and CDR2 is SQIVND (reference sequence). V was clipped by 7 bases and J by 1 base, with 16 bases between them. CDR3 DNA: TGTGCCAGTACTATCGGCAGGGAAAGGAACACTGAAGCTTTCTTT. Protein product: CASTIGRERNTEAFF.

This clone has just one count. This chain links TRBV12-5 with TRBJ1-1, with 9 bases identical to TRBD1. CDR3 size: 15 residues. The germline V gene has CDR1 LGHNT and CDR2 FRNRAP. V was clipped by 4 bases and J by 10 bases; unmatched bases: 13. CDR3 coding DNA: TGTGCTAGTGGTTCCCGGACAGGGGAGCCCCCCCGAGCTTTCTTT. Translating gives CASGSRTGEPPRAFF.

The V call is TRBV5-4, the J call TRBJ2-3; 9 nucleotides match TRBD2. V lost 3 bases, J lost 3 bases, and 5 bases stayed unmatched. This CDR3 spans 15 amino acids. Germline CDR1 SGHNT, CDR2 YYREEE (reference sequence). The CDR3 region has the DNA TGTGCCAGCAGCTCCGTCGCGGGAGGGACAGATACGCAGTATTTT. This encodes CASSSVAGGTDTQYF.